The source of this T cell receptor (beta chain) is a study of T cell repertoires in cytomegalovirus infection. Looked up from germline, CDR1 is MNHEY and CDR2 is SVGAGI. V was clipped by 2 bases and J by 6 bases; unmatched bases: 8. The CDR3 consists of 15 residues. TCRdb recomputed calls from the reads with MiXCR, one row per CDR3 protein. There are around 340,000 distinct CDR3 sequences in the sample; 25% to 35% occur only once, and about 19% lies in the top ten. Of note for this clonotype: Its antigen remains unknown.

Material: cultured PBMCs, obtained from culture after CMV antigen stimulation. The chain links TRBV6-5 to TRBJ1-2, with 8 bases matching TRBD1. This sequence was found in a human donor in good health (CMV status not recorded). Some clones in this sample may be carry-over from other donors' samples. CDR3 sequence: CASSYGTGRLDGYTF. The CDR3 region has the DNA TGTGCCAGCAGTTACGGGACAGGCAGACTCGATGGCTACACCTTC.